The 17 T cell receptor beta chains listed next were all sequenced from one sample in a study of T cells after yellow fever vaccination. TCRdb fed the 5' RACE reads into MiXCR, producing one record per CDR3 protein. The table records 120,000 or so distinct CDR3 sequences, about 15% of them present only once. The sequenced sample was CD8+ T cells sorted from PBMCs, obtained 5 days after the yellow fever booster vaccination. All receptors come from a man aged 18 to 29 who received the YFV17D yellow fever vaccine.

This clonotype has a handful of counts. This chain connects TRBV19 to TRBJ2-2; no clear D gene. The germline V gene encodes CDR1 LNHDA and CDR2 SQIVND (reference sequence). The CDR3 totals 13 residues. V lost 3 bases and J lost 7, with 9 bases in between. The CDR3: CASSILWGGELFF. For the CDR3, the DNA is TGTGCCAGTAGTATTTTGTGGGGCGGGGAGCTGTTTTTT.

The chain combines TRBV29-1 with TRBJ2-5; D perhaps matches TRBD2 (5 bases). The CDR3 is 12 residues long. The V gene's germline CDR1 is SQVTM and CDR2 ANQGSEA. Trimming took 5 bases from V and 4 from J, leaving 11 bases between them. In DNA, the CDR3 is TGCAGCGTTACCGGACTCGGAGAGACCCAGTACTTC. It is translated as CSVTGLGETQYF.

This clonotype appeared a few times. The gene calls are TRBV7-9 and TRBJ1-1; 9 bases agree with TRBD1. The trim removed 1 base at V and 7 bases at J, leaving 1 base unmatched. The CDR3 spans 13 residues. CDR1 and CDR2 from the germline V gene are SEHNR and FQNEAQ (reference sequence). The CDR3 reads CASSLGQGGEAFF. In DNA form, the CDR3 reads TGTGCCAGCAGCTTAGGACAGGGGGGTGAAGCTTTCTTT.

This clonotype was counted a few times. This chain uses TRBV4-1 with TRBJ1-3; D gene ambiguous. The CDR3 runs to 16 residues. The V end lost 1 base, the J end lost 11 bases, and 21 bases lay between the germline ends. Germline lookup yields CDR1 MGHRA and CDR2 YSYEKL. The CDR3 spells CASSQGWSGGSSPIYF. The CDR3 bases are TGCGCCAGCAGCCAAGGTTGGAGTGGCGGATCGAGCCCCATATATTTT.

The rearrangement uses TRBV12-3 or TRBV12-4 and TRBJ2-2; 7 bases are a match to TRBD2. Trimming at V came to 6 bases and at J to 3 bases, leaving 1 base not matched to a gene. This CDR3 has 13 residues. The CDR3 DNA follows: TGTGCCAGCAGAGCGGGGTACACCGGGGAGCTGTTTTTT. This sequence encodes CASRAGYTGELFF.

For the CDR3, the DNA is TGCGCCAGCAGCCAAGCCAGGCAGGGGGTCTACGAGCAGTACTTC. Translated, it gives CASSQARQGVYEQYF. V usage is TRBV4-1 and J usage is TRBJ2-7, with 7 nucleotides matching TRBD1. The CDR3 sequence is 15 residues long. Per germline, CDR1 MGHRA and CDR2 YSYEKL. J gave up 3 bases and V 1 base, and 6 bases lay outside the gene matches.

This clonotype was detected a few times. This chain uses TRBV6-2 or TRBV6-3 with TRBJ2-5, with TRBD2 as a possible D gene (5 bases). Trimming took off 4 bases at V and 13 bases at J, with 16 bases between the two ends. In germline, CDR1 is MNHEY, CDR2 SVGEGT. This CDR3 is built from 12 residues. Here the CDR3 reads CASSSLAGEAYF. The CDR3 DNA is TGTGCCAGCAGTTCGCTGGCGGGCGAAGCGTACTTC.

In DNA, the CDR3 is TGTGCCAGCAGCCGAGTGTACAGGGTGGCCTACGAGCAGTACTTC. Translated, it gives CASSRVYRVAYEQYF. The gene calls are TRBV12-3 or TRBV12-4 and TRBJ2-7, with a weak D call TRBD1 (6 bases). The CDR3 is 15 residues long. V lost 6 bases and J lost 2, with 17 bases in between.

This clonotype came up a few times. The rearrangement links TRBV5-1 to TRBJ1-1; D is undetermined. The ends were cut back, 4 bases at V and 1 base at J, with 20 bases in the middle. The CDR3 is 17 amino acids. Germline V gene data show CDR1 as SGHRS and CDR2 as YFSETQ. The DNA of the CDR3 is TGCGCCAGCAGCCCGCCGTCATGGGGAAATAGGAACACTGAAGCTTTCTTT. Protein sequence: CASSPPSWGNRNTEAFF.

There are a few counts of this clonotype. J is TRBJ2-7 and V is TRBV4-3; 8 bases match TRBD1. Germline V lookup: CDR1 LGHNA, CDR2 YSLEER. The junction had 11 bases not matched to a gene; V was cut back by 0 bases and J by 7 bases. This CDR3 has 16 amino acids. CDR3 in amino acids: CASSQESGTGWGEQYF. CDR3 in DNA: TGCGCCAGCAGCCAAGAATCTGGGACAGGTTGGGGTGAGCAGTACTTC.

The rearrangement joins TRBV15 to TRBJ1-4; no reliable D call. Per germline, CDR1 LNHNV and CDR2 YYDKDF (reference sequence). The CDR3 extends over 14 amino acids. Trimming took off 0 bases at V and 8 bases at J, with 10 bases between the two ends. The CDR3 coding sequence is TGTGCCACCAGCAGAGAAGCGGCCAGGGAAAAACTGTTTTTT. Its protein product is CATSREAAREKLFF.

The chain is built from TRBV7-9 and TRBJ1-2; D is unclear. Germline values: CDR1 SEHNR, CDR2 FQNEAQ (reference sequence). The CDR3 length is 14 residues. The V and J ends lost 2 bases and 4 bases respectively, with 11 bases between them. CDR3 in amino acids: CASSLKGFSYGYTF. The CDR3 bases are TGTGCCAGCAGCTTAAAAGGGTTCAGCTATGGCTACACCTTC.

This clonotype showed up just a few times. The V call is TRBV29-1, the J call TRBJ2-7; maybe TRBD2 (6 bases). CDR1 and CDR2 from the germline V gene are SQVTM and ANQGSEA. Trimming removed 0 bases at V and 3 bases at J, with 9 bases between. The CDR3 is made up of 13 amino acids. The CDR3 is CSVEEAGLYEQYF. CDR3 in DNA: TGCAGCGTTGAAGAGGCGGGACTCTACGAGCAGTACTTC.

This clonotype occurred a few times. The CDR3 DNA reads TGTGCCAGCAGTTACCAGGGTGGGGGCACTGAAGCTTTCTTT. The encoded protein is CASSYQGGGTEAFF. The chain has TRBV6-5 and TRBJ1-1; D is perhaps TRBD1 (5 bases). CDR1 and CDR2 from the germline V gene are MNHEY and SVGAGI. V lost 2 bases and J lost 4, with 11 bases in between. This CDR3 is 14 amino acids long.

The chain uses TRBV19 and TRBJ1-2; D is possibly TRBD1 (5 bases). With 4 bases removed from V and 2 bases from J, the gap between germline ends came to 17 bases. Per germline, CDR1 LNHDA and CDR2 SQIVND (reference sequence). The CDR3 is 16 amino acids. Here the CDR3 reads CASSNAGIGANYGYTF. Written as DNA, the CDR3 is TGTGCCAGTAGTAACGCCGGGATTGGGGCAAACTATGGCTACACCTTC.

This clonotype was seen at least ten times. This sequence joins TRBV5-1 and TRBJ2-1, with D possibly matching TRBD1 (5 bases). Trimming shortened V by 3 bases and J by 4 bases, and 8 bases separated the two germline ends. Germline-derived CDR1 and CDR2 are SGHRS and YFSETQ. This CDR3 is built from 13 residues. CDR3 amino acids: CASSSTVYNEQFF. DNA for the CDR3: TGCGCCAGCAGCTCGACAGTTTACAATGAGCAGTTCTTC.

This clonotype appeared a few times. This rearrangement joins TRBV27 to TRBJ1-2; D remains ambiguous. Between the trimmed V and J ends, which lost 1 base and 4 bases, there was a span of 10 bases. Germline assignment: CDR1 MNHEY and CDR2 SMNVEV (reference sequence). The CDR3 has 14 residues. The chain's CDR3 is CASSLWSGAYGYTF. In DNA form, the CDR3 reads TGTGCCAGCAGTTTATGGTCGGGAGCCTATGGCTACACCTTC.